This T cell receptor (beta chain) appears in the sequencing data of a study of read filtering for tumor transcriptome and immune sequencing. About the research overall: R-ISS stage counts were roughly 8 for I, roughly 15 for II, about seven for III. DNase treatment preceded whole-transcriptome library preparation.

Every patient had bone marrow sampled while the disease was active. As to this clonotype: A far larger clone is a single base away, which makes a read error likely.

This library used roughly 370 ng RNA and molecular barcoded adaptors spanning alpha/delta and beta/gamma chains. TCRdb analysed the reads with MiXCR anew, one entry per CDR3 protein. The sample holds about 62,000 distinct CDR3 sequences; around a fifth are singletons and the top ten take about a tenth. The sequence derives from a donor aged 40 or older with multiple myeloma. The sequenced sample was a population of CD138-negative cells sorted from bone marrow.

CDR3 sequence (DNA): TGTGCCAGCAGCCCCGGGACAGGGGGTTGGGCTGAAGCTTTCTTT. It codes for CASSPGTGGWAEAFF. The chain couples TRBV25-1 to TRBJ1-1; 11 nucleotides match TRBD1. Germline values: CDR1 MGHDK, CDR2 SYGVNS. Trimming at V came to 6 bases and at J to 6 bases, leaving 9 bases not matched to a gene. The CDR3 sequence is 15 residues long.